Below, one T cell receptor (beta chain) is given with its context. Its antigen is currently not known. A junction end diverges from the germline sequence, so it may reflect a read error. This entry comes from a study of Graves' ophthalmopathy and Graves' hyperthyroidism (dated by TCRdb to 2016 to 2019). General notes on the study: A patient counted as having stable hyperthyroidism if there was no progression to ophthalmopathy within 18 months of follow-up. The independent validation cohort included 18 to 20 hyperthyroidism patients plus 17 patients who later progressed from hyperthyroidism to ophthalmopathy. TCR beta repertoire signatures were used to distinguish Graves' ophthalmopathy from Graves' hyperthyroidism and to predict progression to ophthalmopathy. T-cell repertoires of thyroid tissue and blood were compared in several hyperthyroidism patients. To explore V-J signatures distinguishing ophthalmopathy from hyperthyroidism, a discovery set of more than 95 patients (roughly 45 ophthalmopathy, over 55 stable hyperthyroidism) was enrolled. Once sampling was done, hyperthyroidism patients were given methimazole at a starting dose of 30 mg daily, while ophthalmopathy patients were given high-dose intravenous methylprednisolone. In total, 135 blood samples were TCR-sequenced: approximately 42 ophthalmopathy, roughly 80 hyperthyroidism and around 17 hyperthyroidism-to-ophthalmopathy patients.

The investigation overall reported the following: In validation, the model predicted ophthalmopathy progression with roughly 68% sensitivity and approximately 72% specificity; approximately 12 predicted patients were CT-confirmed with GO in a median of approximately six months. The 13-signature model separated ophthalmopathy from stable hyperthyroidism with over 85% sensitivity and 81.08% specificity in cross-validation, and 80%/75% in the test set. Most expanded thyroid clonotypes with frequency above 0.001 were also detected in blood, suggesting blood repertoires may reflect the thyroid immune response. No statistical method was used to set the sample size in advance, and the investigators knew which group each participant was assigned to.

The CDR3 sequence holds 12 residues, the cysteine and phenylalanine included. CDR3 DNA is the only sequence kept; it has 36 bases, read in frame from the first base. From the germline V gene (reference sequence), CDR1 is SSHAT and CDR2 is FNYEAQ. For repertoire sequencing, the TCR beta CDR3 regions were amplified from RNA transcripts. The first round was an RT-PCR using HTBI primers with the Qiagen OneStep RT-PCR kit, and this first round was followed by a second-round multiplex PCR, then size selection and purification. Libraries were sequenced on an Illumina HiSeq2000 using paired-end 100 bp reads. Per the source publication's procedure: SOAPnuke was used to process the reads, removing any read that contained adapters or uncalled bases, had a mean Phred below 15, or lacked an exact match to the constant primer or identifier. COPE v1.2.5 was used to merge the high-quality paired reads. Each unique nucleotide sequence was defined as a clonotype, and clonotypes were aligned to IMGT TRB V, D and J references with MiTCR v1.1. The analysis was limited to V-J combinations with a frequency above 0.0001, which together covered 99% to 99.2% of the repertoires. A TCR clonal expansion and chaos score per V-J combination was defined as the ratio of F50 clonal expansion to chaos observed in the TCRdist matrix. Welch's t-statistics and random forest were used to reduce features to about 14 V-J combinations, which were fed into a naive Bayes classifier. Thyroid-blood repertoire similarity was quantified with the Morisita-Horn index. Through fastp at Q25 and MiXCR, TCRdb rebuilt clones from the public reads, retaining in-frame beta chains. Every distinct CDR3 protein forms one entry, paired with its most common genes and DNA. The V and J calls were determined by TCRdb, not by the authors. The sample yields more than 1,000,000 distinct CDR3 sequences; less than 45% were counted once. The biggest ten clones account for roughly 11% of the sample.

Hyperthyroidism patients were newly diagnosed, were aged 18 to 65 years, and had a disease duration under 2 months. Anyone with other autoimmune diseases, uncontrolled infections, pregnancy or lactation was excluded from the study. Diagnosis was based on clinical symptoms, serum thyroxine, TRAb, thyroid ultrasound and orbital computed tomography. Total RNA was extracted with Trizol reagent and quality-checked on an Agilent 2100 Bioanalyzer. The TCR comes from an adult man with Graves' hyperthyroidism. The sample taken for sequencing was peripheral blood or thyroid tissue (not recorded which). The sequence joins TRBV7-7 to TRBJ1-4, with the D gene too uncertain to name. The CDR3 amino acid sequence is: CASSPDHEKLFF. The DNA is as follows: TGTGCTAGCAGCCCTGACCATGAAAAACTGTTTTTT.